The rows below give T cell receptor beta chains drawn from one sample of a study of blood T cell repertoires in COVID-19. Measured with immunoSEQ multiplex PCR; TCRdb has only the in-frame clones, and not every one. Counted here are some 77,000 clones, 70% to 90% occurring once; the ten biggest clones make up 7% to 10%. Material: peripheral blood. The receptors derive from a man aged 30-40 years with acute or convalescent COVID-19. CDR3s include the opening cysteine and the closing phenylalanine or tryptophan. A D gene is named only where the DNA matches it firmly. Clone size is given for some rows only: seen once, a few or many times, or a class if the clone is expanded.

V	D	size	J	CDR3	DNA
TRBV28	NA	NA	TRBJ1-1	CASSLRGVMNTEAFF	TGTGCCAGCAGTCTGCGGGGGGTAATGAACACTGAAGCTTTCTTT
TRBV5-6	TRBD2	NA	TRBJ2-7	CASGLRLAGTYEQYF	TGTGCCAGCGGACTAAGACTAGCGGGGACCTACGAGCAGTACTTC
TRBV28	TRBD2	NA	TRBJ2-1	CASSKSGRWNEQFF	TGTGCCAGCAGTAAAAGCGGGAGATGGAATGAGCAGTTCTTC
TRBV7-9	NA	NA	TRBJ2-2	CASSLGDRDTGELFF	TGTGCCAGCAGTTTAGGCGACAGAGACACCGGGGAGCTGTTTTTT
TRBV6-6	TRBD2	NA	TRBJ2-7	CASSDRAGGLYEQYF	TGTGCCAGCAGTGACAGAGCGGGAGGGCTCTACGAGCAGTACTTC
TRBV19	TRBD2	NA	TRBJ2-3	CASSTTSGTDTQYF	TGTGCCAGTAGTACGACTAGCGGGACAGATACGCAGTATTTT
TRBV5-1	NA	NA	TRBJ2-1	CASSLASGHNEQFF	TGCGCCAGCAGCTTGGCTAGTGGTCACAATGAGCAGTTCTTC
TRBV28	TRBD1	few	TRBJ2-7	CASRDDRDLGEQYF	TGTGCCAGCCGGGATGACAGGGACCTGGGCGAGCAGTACTTC
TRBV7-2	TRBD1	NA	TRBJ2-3	CASSLRYRGSTDTQYF	TGTGCCAGCAGCTTACGGTACAGGGGATCCACAGATACGCAGTATTTT
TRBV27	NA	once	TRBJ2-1	CASSSEGRGPEQFF	TGTGCCAGCAGTTCCGAGGGTCGGGGTCCTGAGCAGTTCTTC
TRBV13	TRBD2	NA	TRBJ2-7	CASRRGVAGFGEQYF	TGTGCCAGCCGCCGTGGGGTAGCGGGATTCGGCGAGCAGTACTTC
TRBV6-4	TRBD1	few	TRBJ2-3	CASSAGTGDTDTQYF	TGTGCCAGCAGTGCCGGGACAGGGGACACAGATACGCAGTATTTT
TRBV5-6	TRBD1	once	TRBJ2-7	CASIRTGASEQYF	TGTGCCAGCATCCGGACAGGGGCCTCCGAGCAGTACTTC
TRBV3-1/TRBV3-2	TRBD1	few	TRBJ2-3	CASSQRDRGQYF	TGTGCCAGCAGCCAACGGGACAGGGGCCAGTATTTT
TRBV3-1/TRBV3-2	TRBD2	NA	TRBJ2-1	CASSPGLADRYNEQFF	TGTGCCAGCAGCCCGGGACTAGCGGATCGATACAATGAGCAGTTCTTC
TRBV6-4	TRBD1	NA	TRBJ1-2	CASSRDRASGYTF	TGTGCCAGCAGCCGGGACAGGGCTTCTGGCTACACCTTC
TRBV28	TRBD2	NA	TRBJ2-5	CASSLASGAQETQYF	TGTGCCAGCAGTTTGGCTAGCGGAGCACAAGAGACCCAGTACTTC
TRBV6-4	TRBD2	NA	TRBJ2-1	CACSDSTSGSNEQFF	TGTGCCTGCAGTGACTCGACTAGCGGGAGCAATGAGCAGTTCTTC
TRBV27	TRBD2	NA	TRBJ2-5	CASSSGLVPETQYF	TGTGCCAGCAGTTCCGGACTAGTACCAGAGACCCAGTACTTC
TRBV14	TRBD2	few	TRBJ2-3	CASSQTAGVADTQYF	TGTGCCAGCAGCCAGACCGCGGGAGTAGCAGATACGCAGTATTTT
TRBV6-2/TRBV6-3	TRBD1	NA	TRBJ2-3	CASSTDRGPADTQYF	TGTGCCAGCAGCACTGACAGGGGGCCCGCGGATACGCAGTATTTT
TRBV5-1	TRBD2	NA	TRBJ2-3	CASSSGAGGVTDTQYF	TGCGCCAGCAGCTCCGGAGCGGGAGGTGTCACAGATACGCAGTATTTT
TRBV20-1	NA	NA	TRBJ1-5	CSASWQGSSNQPQHF	TGCAGTGCTAGTTGGCAGGGTTCTTCGAATCAGCCCCAGCATTTT
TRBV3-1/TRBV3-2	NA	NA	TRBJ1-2	CASSQGGQGYYGYTF	TGTGCCAGCAGCCAAGGGGGTCAGGGGTACTATGGCTACACCTTC
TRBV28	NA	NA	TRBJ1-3	CASNRLSSGNTIYF	TGTGCCAGCAATAGACTGAGCTCTGGAAACACCATATATTTT
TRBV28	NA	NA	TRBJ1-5	CASSGSRVQPQHF	TGTGCCAGCAGTGGTTCCAGGGTTCAGCCCCAGCATTTT
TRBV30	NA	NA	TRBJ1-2	CAWGDYGYTF	TGTGCCTGGGGCGACTATGGCTACACCTTC
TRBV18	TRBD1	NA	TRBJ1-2	CASSPRTGVYYGYTF	TGTGCCAGCTCACCCCGGACAGGGGTTTACTATGGCTACACCTTC
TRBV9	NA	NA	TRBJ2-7	CASSPLPSTPYEQYF	TGTGCCAGCAGCCCCCTTCCTAGCACACCCTACGAGCAGTACTTC
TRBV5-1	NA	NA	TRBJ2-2	CASRSTGQRSTGELFF	TGCGCCAGCAGGTCTACGGGTCAAAGAAGCACCGGGGAGCTGTTTTTT
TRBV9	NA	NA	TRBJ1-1	CASSAQGTEAFF	TGTGCCAGCAGCGCCCAGGGCACTGAAGCTTTCTTT
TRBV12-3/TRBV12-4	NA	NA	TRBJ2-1	CASSTRRGQQFF	TGTGCCAGCAGCACCCGAAGAGGGCAGCAGTTCTTC
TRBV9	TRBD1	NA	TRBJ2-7	CASSVSSGTGSTYEQYF	TGTGCCAGCAGCGTATCCTCCGGGACAGGGTCTACCTACGAGCAGTACTTC
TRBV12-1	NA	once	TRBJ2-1	CASSFNISGRAYNEQFF	TGTGCCAGCAGCTTCAACATTAGCGGGAGGGCCTACAATGAGCAGTTCTTC
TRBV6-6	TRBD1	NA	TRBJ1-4	CASRWDRAREKLFF	TGTGCCAGCAGATGGGACAGGGCAAGGGAAAAACTGTTTTTT
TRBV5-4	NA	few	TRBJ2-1	CASSPLGLDNNEQFF	TGTGCCAGCAGCCCCCTAGGGCTGGACAACAATGAGCAGTTCTTC
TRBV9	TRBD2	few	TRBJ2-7	CASSVVGTSAYEQYF	TGTGCCAGCAGCGTAGTAGGGACTAGCGCGTACGAGCAGTACTTC
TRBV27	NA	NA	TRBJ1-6	CASSYRRGYSPLHF	TGTGCCAGCAGTTATCGGAGGGGTTATTCACCCCTCCACTTT
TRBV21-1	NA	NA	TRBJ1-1	CEGTEAFF	TGTGAGGGGACTGAAGCTTTCTTT
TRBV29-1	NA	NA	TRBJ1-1	CSVEDLGAGSTEAFF	TGCAGCGTTGAAGATTTAGGGGCGGGATCCACTGAAGCTTTCTTT
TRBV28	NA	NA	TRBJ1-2	CASRTTRDIINGDYGYTF	TGTGCCAGCAGAACCACCCGGGACATTATTAACGGGGACTATGGCTACACCTTC
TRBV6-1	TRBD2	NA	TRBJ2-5	CASSEGLAGGQETQYF	TGTGCCAGCAGTGAGGGACTAGCGGGAGGGCAAGAGACCCAGTACTTC
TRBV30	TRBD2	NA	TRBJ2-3	CAWSAGTSASTDTQYF	TGTGCCTGGAGCGCCGGGACTAGTGCTAGCACAGATACGCAGTATTTT
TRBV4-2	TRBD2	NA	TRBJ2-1	CASSQGTSGSYNEQFF	TGTGCCAGCAGCCAAGGGACTAGCGGGAGTTACAATGAGCAGTTCTTC
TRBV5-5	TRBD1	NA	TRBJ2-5	CASSLADRGPQETQYF	TGTGCCAGCAGCTTGGCTGACAGGGGGCCCCAAGAGACCCAGTACTTC
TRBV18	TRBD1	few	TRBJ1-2	CASSRDRDYGYTF	TGTGCCAGCTCACGGGACAGGGACTATGGCTACACCTTC
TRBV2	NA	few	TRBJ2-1	CASSEYRDPGYNEQFF	TGTGCCAGCAGTGAATACAGGGACCCCGGGTACAATGAGCAGTTCTTC
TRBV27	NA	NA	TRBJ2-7	CASSRPGTASYEQYF	TGTGCCAGCAGTCGACCCGGGACTGCATCCTACGAGCAGTACTTC
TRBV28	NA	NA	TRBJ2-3	CASSPSGGWDTQYF	TGTGCCAGCAGCCCATCGGGGGGCTGGGATACGCAGTATTTT
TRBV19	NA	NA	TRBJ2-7	CASSSLDTRVVGEQYF	TGTGCCAGTAGTTCTTTGGACACCAGAGTGGTGGGCGAGCAGTACTTC
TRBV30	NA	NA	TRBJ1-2	CAWSVQLIYGYTF	TGTGCCTGGAGTGTACAGCTGATCTATGGCTACACCTTC
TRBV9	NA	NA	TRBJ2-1	CASSASLSGSEQFF	TGTGCCAGCAGCGCTTCCCTATCGGGGTCTGAGCAGTTCTTC
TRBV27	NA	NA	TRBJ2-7	CASSTGETYEQYF	TGTGCCAGCTCGACGGGGGAAACCTACGAGCAGTACTTC
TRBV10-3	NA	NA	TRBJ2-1	CAIGDSLEMQFF	TGTGCCATCGGAGATTCCTTAGAGATGCAGTTCTTC